This entry concerns a single TCR beta chain. The data were obtained in a study of control samples from healthy donors and cancer patients. Profiled with immunoSEQ multiplex PCR; TCRdb holds only in-frame clones, not every one. The sample yields roughly 80,000 clones, roughly 90% seen once. The germline CDR1 and CDR2 sequences are MNHEY and SMNVEV (reference sequence). Trimming shortened V by 4 bases and J by 9 bases, and 16 bases separated the two germline ends. The length of the CDR3 is 13 residues. The J gene is TRBJ2-7, the V gene TRBV27; D remains unclear. The sequence was obtained from a woman aged 60-75 years with head and neck cancer. Material: PBMCs. DNA for the CDR3: TGTGCCAGCAGTTCCGGGTCCCCCAAGGGGCAGTACTTC. Translated, it gives CASSSGSPKGQYF.